Each of the 30 T cell receptor beta chains below was sequenced from the same sample in a study of OX40 agonist ivuxolimab in advanced cancers. Sequencing was performed with immunoSEQ multiplex PCR; in TCRdb, only in-frame clones are kept and a portion is missing. The data contain around 62,000 clones, 75% to 85% of them singletons. The starting material was CD4+ or CD8+ T cells sorted from blood, obtained in a trial of the OX40 agonist ivuxolimab. Source of these receptors: an adult with an advanced solid tumor such as melanoma, head and neck, liver or kidney cancer.

This clone was picked up one time. This chain joins TRBV25-1 and TRBJ2-3, with D possibly being TRBD1 or TRBD2 (5 bases each). Trimming stripped 8 bases from V and 2 bases from J, with 17 bases between. Germline CDR1 is MGHDK and CDR2 is SYGVNS. CDR3 length: 15 residues. The CDR3 here is CASLSRDPLTDTQYF. The CDR3 DNA sequence: TGTGCCAGCTTAAGTCGGGACCCTCTCACAGATACGCAGTATTTT.

In its sample, this clone was seen once. The chain recombines TRBV19 with TRBJ2-5, with 9 bases fitting TRBD1. The J call could be wrong; TRBJ2-7 is a better fit for the DNA end. CDR3 size: 16 residues. Germline V gene data show CDR1 as LNHDA and CDR2 as SQIVND (reference sequence). CDR3 sequence (DNA): TGTGCCAGTAGTATAGACACCGGGACAGGGAACTACGAGCAGTACTTC. It is translated as CASSIDTGTGNYEQYF.

The chain couples TRBV7-9 to TRBJ2-1; D perhaps matches TRBD2 (6 bases). V lost 5 bases and J lost 7, with 21 bases in between. This CDR3 contains 16 residues. Germline V gives CDR1 SEHNR, CDR2 FQNEAQ (reference sequence). Written as DNA, the CDR3 is TGTGCCAGCAGCCGAAGATCGGTAGATGGGACTAATGAGCAGTTCTTC. It translates to CASSRRSVDGTNEQFF.

The J gene is TRBJ1-6, the V gene TRBV29-1, with TRBD1 identical over 7 bases. After removal of 2 bases from V and 7 bases from J, the junction contained 8 bases not matched to a gene. This CDR3 region has 15 residues. The V gene's germline CDR1 is SQVTM and CDR2 ANQGSEA. CDR3 amino acids: CSVEIGGGPNSPLHF. CDR3 bases: TGCAGCGTTGAAATTGGAGGGGGCCCCAATTCACCCCTCCACTTT.

The chain joins TRBV6-1 to TRBJ1-6, with unresolved D. V was shortened by 0 bases and J by 10 bases, with 10 bases between the two germline ends. The V gene's germline CDR1 is MNHNS and CDR2 SASEGT. CDR3 size: 14 residues. CDR3 in amino acids: CASSEAWAESPLHF. For the CDR3, the DNA is TGTGCCAGCAGTGAAGCGTGGGCGGAATCACCCCTCCACTTT.

The CDR3: CASSPLGSTNEKLFF. The CDR3 DNA reads as TGTGCCAGCTCACCACTGGGTTCAACTAATGAAAAACTGTTTTTT. V is TRBV18 and J is TRBJ1-4; no definite D call. CDR3 size: 15 residues. The V end was cut by 1 base, the J end by 0 bases, with 6 bases between. CDR1 and CDR2 from the germline V gene are KGHSH and LQKENI.

The V and J genes are TRBV2 and TRBJ1-6; no reliable D call. With 6 bases removed from V and 8 bases from J, the gap between germline ends came to 11 bases. This CDR3 comprises 13 residues. CDR1 is SNHLY and CDR2 is FYNNEI in the germline V gene. CDR3 amino acids: CASRDTEYSPLHF. CDR3 sequence (DNA): TGTGCCAGCAGAGACACCGAATATTCACCCCTCCACTTT.

The rearrangement links TRBV7-2 to TRBJ2-2, with D possibly TRBD1 on 6 matching bases. Trimming shortened V by 0 bases and J by 2 bases, and 10 bases separated the two germline ends. This CDR3 has 16 residues. From germline, CDR1 is SGHTA and CDR2 FQGNSA. DNA for the CDR3: TGTGCCAGCAGCTTAGCCGTGGGGGCAAACACCGGGGAGCTGTTTTTT. Protein sequence: CASSLAVGANTGELFF.

The genes are TRBV19 and TRBJ1-4; D is possibly TRBD1 (6 bases). Germline assignment: CDR1 LNHDA and CDR2 SQIVND (reference sequence). The CDR3 covers 15 residues. Trimming took 5 bases from V and 7 from J, leaving 17 bases between them. Here the CDR3 reads CASSPGALDGEKLFF. In DNA form, the CDR3 reads TGTGCCAGTAGTCCAGGGGCGTTGGATGGTGAAAAACTGTTTTTT.

This clone showed up just a few times. V gene TRBV6-5 combines with J gene TRBJ1-2, with D perhaps matching TRBD1 (5 bases). Trimming cost V 2 bases and J 4 bases, with 17 bases left between them. The CDR3 is 16 residues long. The V gene's germline CDR1 is MNHEY and CDR2 SVGAGI. The CDR3 is CASSYGTVQVGYGYTF. DNA of the CDR3: TGTGCCAGCAGTTACGGGACCGTCCAGGTTGGCTATGGCTACACCTTC.

This clone was counted between two and nine times. The rearrangement uses TRBV6-5 and TRBJ1-4; no reliable D call. The germline V gene encodes CDR1 MNHEY and CDR2 SVGAGI. This CDR3 is built from 15 residues. Trimming left V 5 bases short and J 3 bases short, with 13 bases between. CDR3 protein: CASSTYRQANEKLFF. In nucleotides, the CDR3 is TGTGCCAGCAGTACCTACCGCCAGGCTAATGAAAAACTGTTTTTT.

The V gene is TRBV6-1, the J gene TRBJ1-1; possible D gene TRBD1, 5 bases. The V gene lost 3 bases and the J gene lost 4 bases, with 12 bases spanning the gap. The CDR3 totals 14 residues. Looked up from germline, CDR1 is MNHNS and CDR2 is SASEGT. The CDR3 loop reads CASSDVWGGTEAFF. DNA for the CDR3: TGTGCCAGCAGTGATGTTTGGGGGGGCACTGAAGCTTTCTTT.

The rearrangement links TRBV27 to TRBJ1-5; D is possibly TRBD1 (6 bases). CDR1 MNHEY and CDR2 SMNVEV come from the germline V gene (reference sequence). Trimming pared 2 bases from V and 7 bases from J, leaving 9 bases between. The CDR3 consists of 13 residues. CDR3 protein: CASSLVGAQPQHF. Here the CDR3 DNA reads TGTGCCAGCAGTTTAGTGGGGGCGCAGCCCCAGCATTTT.

This chain links TRBV28 with TRBJ1-4; 9 bases map to TRBD1. In germline, CDR1 is MDHEN, CDR2 SYDVKM. The CDR3 totals 15 residues. V was pared by 5 bases and J by 8 bases, with 9 bases of the junction left unmatched. DNA of the CDR3: TGTGCCAGCAGTGTAACCGGGACAGGGAAAGAAAAACTGTTTTTT. This encodes CASSVTGTGKEKLFF.

The CDR3 DNA reads as TGTGCCAGCAGTTACCCGGGCCTTGCTGGAAACACCATATATTTT. Protein: CASSYPGLAGNTIYF. V gene TRBV6-6 combines with J gene TRBJ1-3; unclear D gene. Trimming removed 2 bases from V and 2 bases from J, with 10 bases in between. This CDR3 comprises 15 residues. Germline CDR1 reads MNHNY; CDR2 reads SVGAGI (reference sequence).

This clone was counted between two and nine times. CDR3 loop: CATSGQYTEAFF. CDR3 in DNA: TGTGCCACCTCGGGACAGTACACTGAAGCTTTCTTT. The chain has TRBV7-2 and TRBJ1-1; TRBD1 aligns across 7 bases. The CDR3 length is 12 residues. In germline, CDR1 is SGHTA, CDR2 FQGNSA. V shed 10 bases, J shed 3 bases, and the junction held 5 bases outside the gene matches. The entire variable domain, with the rest obtained from reference TRBV7-2 and TRBJ1-1, is as follows: GAGVSQSPSNKVTEKGKDVELRCDPISGHTALYWYRQSLGQGLEFLIYFQGNSAPDKSGLPSDRFSAERTGGSVSTLTIQRTQQEDSAVYLCATSGQYTEAFFGQGTRLTVV.

This chain uses TRBV5-6 with TRBJ2-7; D gene ambiguous. Germline loops: CDR1 SGHDT, CDR2 YYEEEE. V shed 3 bases and J shed 6 bases, with 4 bases lying between them. This CDR3 region has 10 residues. CDR3 in amino acids: CASSCGEQYF. In nucleotides, the CDR3 is TGTGCCAGCAGCTGTGGCGAGCAGTACTTC.

This sequence joins TRBV9 and TRBJ2-2; no definite D call. The V end was cut by 2 bases, the J end by 3 bases, with 11 bases between. Germline CDR1 reads SGDLS; CDR2 reads YYNGEE. The CDR3 is 15 residues long. CDR3 nucleotides: TGTGCCAGCAGCGTCCAACTACATCACACCGGGGAGCTGTTTTTT. Encoded protein: CASSVQLHHTGELFF.

CDR3 amino acids: CASSYRAIETQYF. CDR3 DNA sequence: TGTGCCAGCAGTTACAGAGCGATAGAGACCCAGTACTTC. The rearrangement uses TRBV6-5 and TRBJ2-5; no clear D gene. The CDR3 totals 13 residues. Germline V lookup: CDR1 MNHEY, CDR2 SVGAGI. The V end lost 2 bases, the J end lost 4 bases, and 8 bases lay between the germline ends.

This clone has a single count. The rearrangement joins TRBV7-9 to TRBJ2-3; 8 bases are a match to TRBD1. This CDR3 has 14 amino acids. From germline, CDR1 is SEHNR and CDR2 FQNEAQ (reference sequence). V gave up 3 bases and J gave up 8 bases; unmatched junction bases: 7. The CDR3, as DNA: TGTGCCAGCAGCTTGTCCAGGGGGCATAGTACGCAGTATTTT. Amino acids: CASSLSRGHSTQYF.

The V gene is TRBV5-4, the J gene TRBJ2-5; 9 bases fit TRBD1. Germline V lookup: CDR1 SGHNT, CDR2 YYREEE (reference sequence). The CDR3 length is 14 residues. The V gene end was trimmed by 4 bases and the J gene end by 3 bases; junction bases not matched to a gene: 4. The CDR3 coding sequence is TGTGCCAGCAGCATCGGGACAGGGAAAGAGACCCAGTACTTC. Translated: CASSIGTGKETQYF.

This chain uses TRBV5-4 with TRBJ1-4; possible D gene TRBD1, 5 bases. Trimming pared 0 bases from V and 3 bases from J, leaving 12 bases between. This CDR3 has 16 amino acids. The V gene's germline CDR1 is SGHNT and CDR2 YYREEE (reference sequence). CDR3 amino acids: CASSLVGGRANEKLFF. CDR3 coding DNA: TGTGCCAGCAGCTTGGTCGGGGGGAGGGCTAATGAAAAACTGTTTTTT.

The chain employs TRBV15 and TRBJ2-4; D is perhaps TRBD1 (6 bases). V was pared by 0 bases and J by 9 bases, with 18 bases between. The CDR3 has 16 residues. Germline values: CDR1 LNHNV, CDR2 YYDKDF (reference sequence). The CDR3 bases are TGTGCCACCAGCAGAGATTCCGGGACAATTTATCGCATTCAGTACTTC. Translating it yields CATSRDSGTIYRIQYF.

This clone occurred once. J is TRBJ2-7 and V is TRBV19; 7 nucleotides match TRBD2. CDR1 is LNHDA and CDR2 is SQIVND in the germline V gene (reference sequence). The CDR3 loop spans 16 amino acids. Unmatched junction bases numbered 18, after V lost 7 bases and J lost 6 bases. The DNA of the CDR3 is TGTGCCAGTACCCAGGGAGGGTGGGGCAGGAGAAGCGAGCAGTACTTC. Protein sequence: CASTQGGWGRRSEQYF. Full variable domain (rest looked up from reference TRBV19 and TRBJ2-7): DGGITQSPKYLFRKEGQNVTLSCEQNLNHDAMYWYRQDPGQGLRLIYYSQIVNDFQKGDIAEGYSVSREKKESFPLTVTSAQKNPTAFYLCASTQGGWGRRSEQYFGPGTRLTVT.

The rearrangement joins TRBV10-3 to TRBJ1-2; 7 bases match TRBD1. V gave up 3 bases and J gave up 6 bases; unmatched junction bases: 10. Germline V gene data show CDR1 as ENHRY and CDR2 as SYGVKD. This CDR3 has 15 amino acids. This CDR3 is CAISESGQAVDGYTF. DNA of the CDR3: TGTGCCATCAGTGAATCCGGACAGGCTGTGGATGGCTACACCTTC.

Comments on this clone: The same CDR3 arises from other DNA sequences in this sample as well. This chain joins TRBV18 and TRBJ1-1; D remains unclear. The V gene lost 0 bases and the J gene lost 1 base, with 3 bases spanning the gap. Germline V gene data show CDR1 as KGHSH and CDR2 as LQKENI. The CDR3 loop spans 13 amino acids. The CDR3 here is CASSPPQNTEAFF. DNA for the CDR3: TGTGCCAGCTCACCACCACAGAACACTGAAGCTTTCTTT.

This clone was observed a handful of times. V and J are TRBV19 and TRBJ1-5, with D unresolved. The CDR3 is 15 amino acids. Deletions cut 3 bases from V and 0 bases from J, with 9 bases between. Germline CDR1 LNHDA, CDR2 SQIVND (reference sequence). In DNA form, the CDR3 reads TGTGCCAGTAGTATGCTGGCCAATAGCAATCAGCCCCAGCATTTT. Residues: CASSMLANSNQPQHF. Full variable domain (outside the CDR3, taken from reference TRBV19 and TRBJ1-5): DGGITQSPKYLFRKEGQNVTLSCEQNLNHDAMYWYRQDPGQGLRLIYYSQIVNDFQKGDIAEGYSVSREKKESFPLTVTSAQKNPTAFYLCASSMLANSNQPQHFGDGTRLSIL.

The chain couples TRBV5-1 to TRBJ1-1; weak D call: TRBD1 (5 bases). V was shortened by 0 bases and J by 1 base, with 13 bases between the two germline ends. This CDR3 comprises 16 residues. CDR1 and CDR2 from the germline V gene are SGHRS and YFSETQ. The CDR3 is CASSLGGRVGNTEAFF. Written as DNA, the CDR3 is TGCGCCAGCAGCTTGGGTGGCAGGGTAGGGAACACTGAAGCTTTCTTT. The variable domain in full, completed from reference TRBV5-1 and TRBJ1-1, reads KAGVTQTPRYLIKTRGQQVTLSCSPISGHRSVSWYQQTPGQGLQFLFEYFSETQRNKGNFPGRFSGRQFSNSRSEMNVSTLELGDSALYLCASSLGGRVGNTEAFFGQGTRLTVV.

The chain joins TRBV10-3 to TRBJ2-7; no clear D gene. From germline, CDR1 is ENHRY and CDR2 SYGVKD. V was clipped by 6 bases and J by 0 bases, with 15 bases between them. CDR3 length: 15 residues. CDR3: CAIRNDLKASYEQYF. CDR3 DNA: TGTGCCATCAGAAATGACTTAAAGGCCTCCTACGAGCAGTACTTC.

The rearrangement links TRBV5-1 to TRBJ2-7, with 8 bases aligning to TRBD1. Per germline, CDR1 SGHRS and CDR2 YFSETQ. The junction had 4 bases not matched to a gene; V was cut back by 5 bases and J by 6 bases. This CDR3 comprises 12 residues. CDR3 DNA: TGCGCCAGCAGTGACAGGGGCGCCGAGCAGTACTTC. As protein: CASSDRGAEQYF.